This passage covers 17 T cell receptor beta chains from one sample sequenced in a study of T cells in Graves' hyperthyroidism and ophthalmopathy. TCR beta CDR3 regions were amplified from RNA transcripts. In the first-round RT-PCR of the TCR CDR3, the HTBI primer set was used. MiXCR, run by TCRdb on the multiplex PCR reads, gives a single entry per CDR3 protein. The sample consists of nearly 750,000 distinct CDR3 sequences, 35% of them appearing once. The specimen was blood. These receptors all stem from a woman aged 40 to 49 with Graves' hyperthyroidism.

This clonotype was detected a few times. The chain is built from TRBV20-1 and TRBJ2-7, with 13 bases aligning to TRBD2. V lost 1 base, J lost 1 base, and 7 bases stayed unmatched. There are 17 residues in the CDR3. The germline gives CDR1 DFQATT, CDR2 SNEGSKA (reference sequence). Here the CDR3 DNA reads TGCAGTGCTAGAGGGACTAGCGGGAGAGGTGGTTCCTACGAGCAGTACTTC. Amino acid sequence: CSARGTSGRGGSYEQYF.

The chain has TRBV24-1 and TRBJ2-7, with D perhaps matching TRBD2 (5 bases). The tail of the sequence fits TRBJ2-1 better, so the J call may be wrong. This CDR3 contains 17 residues. Germline CDR1 and CDR2: KGHDR and SFDVKD. This CDR3 is CATSDRSERLSGNEQFF. The CDR3 coding sequence is TGTGCCACCAGTGATCGCTCCGAAAGACTGAGCGGCAATGAGCAGTTCTTC.

Many counts were recorded for this clonotype. This chain joins TRBV7-3 and TRBJ2-7; 9 nucleotides agree with TRBD1. V lost 2 bases, J lost 6 bases, and 5 bases stayed unmatched. CDR3 length: 14 residues. Per germline, CDR1 SGHTA and CDR2 FQGTGA. CDR3 residues: CASSLYGDRVEQYF. The CDR3, as DNA: TGTGCCAGCAGCTTATACGGGGACAGGGTCGAGCAGTACTTC.

This clonotype came up a few times. The CDR3 DNA follows: TGCGCCAGCAGCCAAGCGACCGGGACCGGCGAGCAGTACTTC. It translates to CASSQATGTGEQYF. The gene calls are TRBV4-3 and TRBJ2-7; D could derive from TRBD1 or TRBD2 (5 bases each). The CDR3 length is 14 residues. V lost 1 base and J 6 bases, leaving 13 bases between the germline ends. Germline V gene data show CDR1 as LGHNA and CDR2 as YSLEER.

This clonotype was counted ten times or more. V is TRBV7-2 and J is TRBJ2-7; the D call may be TRBD1 or TRBD2 (5 bases each). Trimming cost V 6 bases and J 8 bases, with 11 bases left between them. Germline V gene data show CDR1 as SGHTA and CDR2 as FQGNSA. This CDR3 contains 11 residues. CDR3 DNA sequence: TGTGCCAGCAGTTCCCGGGGCAAGCAGTACTTC. It specifies CASSSRGKQYF.

V and J are TRBV6-2 or TRBV6-3 and TRBJ2-6; D perhaps matches TRBD2 (5 bases). Trimming cost V 2 bases and J 5 bases, with 13 bases left between them. The CDR3 contains 16 residues. CDR1 and CDR2 from the germline V gene are MNHEY and SVGEGT. The CDR3 reads CASSYAGGFRANVLTF. DNA of the CDR3: TGTGCCAGCAGTTACGCAGGAGGTTTTAGGGCCAACGTCCTGACTTTC.

This chain links TRBV7-9 with TRBJ2-2; perhaps TRBD1 as D (6 bases). Trimming took off 8 bases at V and 10 bases at J, with 20 bases between the two ends. In germline, CDR1 is SEHNR, CDR2 FQNEAQ (reference sequence). The CDR3 length is 14 residues. The CDR3: CASSMQQGTPELFF. CDR3 sequence (DNA): TGTGCCAGCTCGATGCAACAGGGCACTCCGGAGCTGTTTTTT.

In its sample, this clonotype was seen many times. This chain connects TRBV29-1 to TRBJ1-1; tentative D call: TRBD1 (5 bases). Per germline, CDR1 SQVTM and CDR2 ANQGSEA. V was clipped by 8 bases and J by 3 bases, with 19 bases between them. This CDR3 is built from 14 residues. This chain's CDR3 is CSLWDWGKDTEAFF. CDR3 bases: TGCAGCCTTTGGGATTGGGGGAAGGACACTGAAGCTTTCTTT. Supplemented by reference TRBV29-1 and TRBJ1-1, the full variable domain reads SAVISQKPSRDICQRGTSLTIQCQVDSQVTMMFWYRQQPGQSLTLIATANQGSEATYESGFVIDKFPISRPNLTFSTLTVSNMSPEDSSIYLCSLWDWGKDTEAFFGQGTRLTVV.

Concerning this clonotype itself: A much bigger clone sits one base away, suggesting this may be a read error. This chain links TRBV10-3 with TRBJ1-5; tentative D call: TRBD1 (5 bases). Trimming removed 4 bases from V and 5 bases from J, with 6 bases in between. The CDR3 spans 12 residues. Germline V gene data show CDR1 as ENHRY and CDR2 as SYGVKD. The CDR3 sequence is CAISGGDQPQHF. DNA of the CDR3: TGTGCCATCAGTGGGGGGGATCAGCCCCAGCATTTT.

Ten or more counts support this clonotype. V and J are TRBV20-1 and TRBJ1-4, with D unclear. This CDR3 has 13 residues. CDR1 DFQATT and CDR2 SNEGSKA come from the germline V gene (reference sequence). V was pared by 7 bases and J by 3 bases, with 12 bases between. This chain's CDR3 is CSVPGQANEKLFF. The CDR3 nucleotides read TGCAGTGTGCCGGGTCAAGCTAATGAAAAACTGTTTTTT.

The V call is TRBV7-2, the J call TRBJ1-6, with 9 bases aligning to TRBD1. Germline loops: CDR1 SGHTA, CDR2 FQGNSA. V trimming: 3 bases; J trimming: 10 bases; junction bases outside the gene matches: 13. The length of the CDR3 is 17 residues. CDR3 loop: CASSFIGAGTGYSPLHF. CDR3 in DNA: TGTGCCAGCAGCTTTATCGGGGCCGGGACAGGGTACTCACCCCTCCACTTT.

This clonotype showed up just once. A much larger clonotype is one base distant, so this may be a read error. The chain couples TRBV11-2 to TRBJ2-7, with D perhaps TRBD2 (7 bases). V lost 0 bases, J lost 4 bases, and 13 bases lay in between. The CDR3 is 15 residues long. Germline-derived CDR1 and CDR2 are SGHAT and FQNNGV. The CDR3 loop reads CASSLEGRGAYEQYF. In nucleotides, the CDR3 is TGTGCCAGCAGCTTAGAGGGACGGGGGGCGTACGAGCAGTACTTC.

This clonotype was seen a handful of times. The chain couples TRBV7-2 to TRBJ2-7; 10 nucleotides align to TRBD1. Per the germline V gene, CDR1 is SGHTA and CDR2 is FQGNSA. After removal of 5 bases from V and 7 bases from J, the junction contained 20 bases not matched to a gene. This CDR3 spans 18 amino acids. The CDR3 spells CASSQSGTGAAWGGEQYF. The CDR3 DNA sequence: TGTGCCAGCAGCCAATCCGGGACAGGGGCCGCCTGGGGGGGAGAGCAGTACTTC.

The chain uses TRBV7-9 and TRBJ1-2; D is uncertain. The length of the CDR3 is 14 residues. The germline CDR1 and CDR2 sequences are SEHNR and FQNEAQ (reference sequence). Trimming took off 5 bases at V and 5 bases at J, with 15 bases between the two ends. The CDR3 DNA is TGTGCCAGCAGCAGGGTGGTCCCGGATTATGGCTACACCTTC. Its protein is CASSRVVPDYGYTF.

The V gene is TRBV9, the J gene TRBJ2-7; TRBD1 might be the D (6 bases). The J call may be mistaken, given a closer DNA end match to TRBJ2-1. The germline V gene encodes CDR1 SGDLS and CDR2 YYNGEE. CDR3 length: 11 amino acids. Here the CDR3 reads CASGQFDEQFF. As DNA, the CDR3 is TGTGCCAGCGGACAGTTCGATGAGCAGTTCTTC.

This clonotype has only a few counts. V and J are TRBV13 and TRBJ1-1; no clear D gene. Per the germline V gene, CDR1 is PRHDT and CDR2 is FYEKMQ (reference sequence). This CDR3 contains 17 residues. V was shortened by 3 bases and J by 6 bases, with 23 bases between the two germline ends. DNA of the CDR3: TGTGCCAGCAGCTTGCTCCTTGGGCCAGACTTGAGGCCTGAAGCTTTCTTT. Translating gives CASSLLLGPDLRPEAFF. Supplemented by reference TRBV13 and TRBJ1-1, the full variable domain reads AAGVIQSPRHLIKEKRETATLKCYPIPRHDTVYWYQQGPGQDPQFLISFYEKMQSDKGSIPDRFSAQQFSDYHSELNMSSLELGDSALYFCASSLLLGPDLRPEAFFGQGTRLTVV.

This clonotype was found many times. This chain joins TRBV7-9 and TRBJ1-4; 7 nucleotides agree with TRBD1. CDR1 is SEHNR, CDR2 FQNEAQ, per germline (reference sequence). This CDR3 has 14 residues. V lost 1 base, J lost 7 bases, and 3 bases stayed unmatched. The CDR3, as DNA: TGTGCCAGCAGCTTAGAGGGGGCACTTGAAAAACTGTTTTTT. As protein: CASSLEGALEKLFF.